This T cell receptor (beta chain) was sequenced in a study of regulatory T cells in long-lasting Graves disease. Time point indicated: newly diagnosed GD, antithyroid drugs for less than 3 months. From PBMCs, RNA was extracted and then used to make the TCR library. V shed 1 base and J 3 bases; nucleotides not matched to a gene: 4. CDR1 DFQATT and CDR2 SNEGSKA come from the germline V gene (reference sequence). CDR3 length: 15 residues. Combining iRepertoire HTBI primers with Arm-PCR of CDR3 regions, the authors built TCR beta libraries. Via MiXCR, TCRdb re-called the multiplex PCR reads, giving one row per CDR3 protein. The sample lists approximately 440,000 distinct CDR3 sequences, 15% to 20% seen once, with 9% to 15% in the top ten. This clonotype showed up many times. The same data also contributed to another study, on T cells in Graves' hyperthyroidism and ophthalmopathy.

The V call is TRBV20-1, the J call TRBJ2-3; 10 bases are a match to TRBD2. The source was peripheral blood mononuclear cells (PBMCs), collected at new diagnosis, from a patient treated with antithyroid drugs. The receptor was derived from a middle-aged man with Graves disease. The DNA for the CDR3 is TGCAGTGCTAGAGGCTGGACTAGCGGTACAGATACGCAGTATTTT. Amino acids: CSARGWTSGTDTQYF.